A single sample is the source of the 28 T cell receptor beta chains below, sequenced in a study of early T cells in non-severe SARS-CoV-2 infection. MiXCR, applied by TCRdb to the 5' RACE reads, yields one record per CDR3 protein. The table lists around 72,000 distinct CDR3 sequences, about a tenth of them singletons, with about 8.3% in the top ten. Sample: whole blood, taken at baseline. The receptor source for this set is an adult who was a healthcare worker with PCR-confirmed SARS-CoV-2 infection or an uninfected control (not recorded which).

This clonotype was observed at least ten times. This chain links TRBV29-1 with TRBJ1-1; TRBD1 is a possible D gene (6 bases). The CDR3 length is 13 residues. Germline V gene data show CDR1 as SQVTM and CDR2 as ANQGSEA. The germline V and J ends were trimmed by 6 bases and 1 base, with 12 bases remaining between them. CDR3 region: CSVAGQTNTEAFF. The CDR3 DNA is TGCAGCGTAGCGGGACAAACGAACACTGAAGCTTTCTTT.

The chain has TRBV7-9 and TRBJ2-1, with 11 bases identical to TRBD2. Unmatched junction bases numbered 8, after V lost 5 bases and J lost 8 bases. The CDR3 extends over 15 amino acids. Germline-derived CDR1 and CDR2 are SEHNR and FQNEAQ (reference sequence). CDR3 nucleotides: TGTGCCAGCAGCGAAGGGACTAGCGGTCCATATGAGCAGTTCTTC. Translated: CASSEGTSGPYEQFF.

This clonotype was recorded a few times. V is TRBV5-4 and J is TRBJ2-4, with D perhaps given as TRBD1 or TRBD2 (5 bases each). Germline CDR1 reads SGHNT; CDR2 reads YYREEE (reference sequence). The CDR3 spans 13 residues. V was pared by 4 bases and J by 4 bases, with 9 bases between. The CDR3 reads CASSLGRKNIQYF. The DNA of the CDR3 is TGTGCCAGCAGCCTGGGACGGAAAAACATTCAGTACTTC. Filled out from reference TRBV5-4 and TRBJ2-4, the complete variable domain reads ETGVTQSPTHLIKTRGQQVTLRCSSQSGHNTVSWYQQALGQGPQFIFQYYREEENGRGNFPPRFSGLQFPNYSSELNVNALELDDSALYLCASSLGRKNIQYFGAGTRLSVL.

V usage is TRBV5-1 and J usage is TRBJ1-5, with D perhaps TRBD1 (5 bases). The CDR3 extends over 14 amino acids. Germline CDR1 SGHRS, CDR2 YFSETQ. Trimming left V 2 bases short and J 3 bases short, with 9 bases between. This chain's CDR3 is CASSFDSDNQPQHF. DNA of the CDR3: TGCGCCAGCAGCTTTGACAGCGACAATCAGCCCCAGCATTTT.

Ten or more counts support this clonotype. In DNA, the CDR3 is TGCAGTGCTCGTAGCGGGGGGGCGTCGGATACGCAGTATTTT. Protein: CSARSGGASDTQYF. The genes are TRBV20-1 and TRBJ2-3; 11 bases map to TRBD2. CDR3 length: 14 amino acids. CDR1 DFQATT and CDR2 SNEGSKA come from the germline V gene (reference sequence). The V gene end was trimmed by 5 bases and the J gene end by 6 bases; junction bases not matched to a gene: 7.

In this sample, this clonotype turned up once. The chain recombines TRBV29-1 with TRBJ1-1, with TRBD1 matching 9 bases. Germline V gene sequence: CDR1 SQVTM, CDR2 ANQGSEA. There are 14 residues in the CDR3. With V trimmed by 0 bases and J by 4 bases, 3 bases remained unmatched. The CDR3 nucleotides read TGCAGCGTTGAAGATCAGGACAGGGGCACTGAAGCTTTCTTT. This translates into CSVEDQDRGTEAFF. Looking up the rest from reference TRBV29-1 and TRBJ1-1 gives the full variable domain: SAVISQKPSRDICQRGTSLTIQCQVDSQVTMMFWYRQQPGQSLTLIATANQGSEATYESGFVIDKFPISRPNLTFSTLTVSNMSPEDSSIYLCSVEDQDRGTEAFFGQGTRLTVV.

Many counts were recorded for this clonotype. The rearrangement links TRBV20-1 to TRBJ1-1, with D possibly TRBD1 on 6 matching bases. The CDR3 consists of 12 residues. CDR1 is DFQATT and CDR2 is SNEGSKA in the germline V gene (reference sequence). V gave up 5 bases and J gave up 10 bases, with 17 bases separating them. CDR3 loop: CSADDRLDLAFF. CDR3 coding DNA: TGCAGTGCTGACGACAGGTTGGATTTAGCTTTCTTT.

This clonotype was counted ten times or more. The rearrangement uses TRBV6-1 and TRBJ1-1, with 7 bases lining up with TRBD1. The CDR3 has 13 residues. Germline trimming cut 1 base from V and 9 bases from J; bases unmatched to any gene: 5. Germline CDR1 reads MNHNS; CDR2 reads SASEGT. The CDR3: CASSEDQGGQAFF. CDR3 in DNA: TGTGCCAGCAGTGAAGATCAAGGGGGCCAAGCTTTCTTT.

This clonotype appeared many times. This sequence joins TRBV24-1 and TRBJ2-1; D is uncertain. The CDR3 is made up of 11 amino acids. The V gene lost 11 bases and the J gene lost 4 bases, with 8 bases spanning the gap. Germline CDR1 is KGHDR and CDR2 is SFDVKD. CDR3 in amino acids: CAIRQYNEQFF. In DNA form, the CDR3 reads TGTGCCATTAGGCAATACAATGAGCAGTTCTTC.

The chain combines TRBV15 with TRBJ1-5; D remains unclear. The germline V gene has CDR1 LNHNV and CDR2 YYDKDF (reference sequence). The V and J ends lost 2 bases and 6 bases respectively, with 8 bases between them. The CDR3 totals 13 residues. The CDR3 loop reads CATSRNNIQPQHF. The CDR3, as DNA: TGTGCCACCAGCAGAAACAACATTCAGCCCCAGCATTTT.

This clonotype was counted at least ten times. V usage is TRBV7-9 and J usage is TRBJ1-4, with unresolved D. This CDR3 is built from 12 residues. V lost 5 bases and J 4 bases, leaving 5 bases between the germline ends. The germline V gene encodes CDR1 SEHNR and CDR2 FQNEAQ (reference sequence). CDR3: CASSRDNEKLFF. DNA of the CDR3: TGTGCCAGCAGCAGGGATAATGAAAAACTGTTTTTT. The full variable domain, with the rest looked up from reference TRBV7-9 and TRBJ1-4, is DTGVSQNPRHKITKRGQNVTFRCDPISEHNRLYWYRQTLGQGPEFLTYFQNEAQLEKSRLLSDRFSAERPKGSFSTLEIQRTEQGDSAMYLCASSRDNEKLFFGSGTQLSVL.

This clonotype was seen many times. DNA of the CDR3: TGTGCCAGCAGTGAAGTACAGACAGGGGTGGGCGAGCAGTACTTC. It encodes CASSEVQTGVGEQYF. V and J are TRBV2 and TRBJ2-7; 8 nucleotides match TRBD1. The CDR3 spans 15 residues. Trimming took 1 base from V and 6 from J; bases not matched to a gene: 8. Looked up from germline, CDR1 is SNHLY and CDR2 is FYNNEI.

Concerning this clonotype: Compared with germline, one end of the junction differs, possibly owing to a read error. The CDR3 DNA reads as TGTACCAGCAGCCCCGAGGGCAGGGATAATGAAAAACTGTTTTTT. Translation: CTSSPEGRDNEKLFF. V is TRBV6-6 and J is TRBJ1-4; D is perhaps TRBD1 (5 bases). The CDR3 is 15 amino acids. CDR1 MNHNY and CDR2 SVGAGI come from the germline V gene (reference sequence).

The V and J genes are TRBV3-1 and TRBJ1-5; D is uncertain. The length of the CDR3 is 13 residues. V shed 0 bases and J shed 7 bases, with 7 bases lying between them. Germline assignment: CDR1 LGHDT and CDR2 YNNKEL (reference sequence). The CDR3 DNA reads as TGTGCCAGCAGCCAAGATACGAGACAGCCCCAGCATTTT. It encodes CASSQDTRQPQHF.

The chain recombines TRBV2 with TRBJ2-3, with D possibly TRBD2 on 6 matching bases. In germline, CDR1 is SNHLY, CDR2 FYNNEI. The ends were cut back, 6 bases at V and 4 bases at J, with 17 bases in the middle. This CDR3 has 15 amino acids. The CDR3: CASRGRETSADTQYF. CDR3 nucleotides: TGTGCCAGCAGAGGCCGGGAGACCTCCGCAGATACGCAGTATTTT. The full variable domain, completed using reference TRBV2 and TRBJ2-3, is EPEVTQTPSHQVTQMGQEVILRCVPISNHLYFYWYRQILGQKVEFLVSFYNNEISEKSEIFDDQFSVERPDGSNFTLKIRSTKLEDSAMYFCASRGRETSADTQYFGPGTRLTVL.

This clonotype was picked up a small number of times. The chain employs TRBV7-8 and TRBJ1-6, with 12 bases that match TRBD1. Germline V gene sequence: CDR1 SGHVS, CDR2 FQNEAQ. The CDR3 is made up of 16 amino acids. After removal of 1 base from V and 10 bases from J, the junction contained 5 bases not matched to a gene. In nucleotides, the CDR3 is TGTGCCAGCAGCTTAGGCTTTGGGACAGGGGGCTCACCCCTCCACTTT. Protein sequence: CASSLGFGTGGSPLHF.

On this clonotype: A read error may account for a junction end that differs from germline. The chain is built from TRBV29-1 and TRBJ1-2, with a weak D call TRBD1 (5 bases). Germline V gene sequence: CDR1 SQVTM, CDR2 ANQGSEA. CDR3 length equals 13 residues. Written as DNA, the CDR3 is TGTAGCGCTGAAAGGGGAAGCAGCTATGGCTACACCTTC. It specifies CSAERGSSYGYTF.

This clonotype was recorded a few times. The V call is TRBV28, the J call TRBJ2-4; D may be TRBD2 (5 bases). Germline lookup yields CDR1 MDHEN and CDR2 SYDVKM. The ends were cut back, 5 bases at V and 8 bases at J, with 16 bases in the middle. This CDR3 has 14 residues. DNA for the CDR3: TGTGCCAGCAGTCCCCCGGGGAGCGTCGACATTCAGTACTTC. Translated, it gives CASSPPGSVDIQYF. The variable domain in full, with the rest retrieved from reference TRBV28 and TRBJ2-4, is DVKVTQSSRYLVKRTGEKVFLECVQDMDHENMFWYRQDPGLGLRLIYFSYDVKMKEKGDIPEGYSVSREKKERFSLILESASTNQTSMYLCASSPPGSVDIQYFGAGTRLSVL.

This clonotype came up a few times. The rearrangement joins TRBV7-9 to TRBJ1-3; D perhaps matches TRBD1 (6 bases). Germline V gene data show CDR1 as SEHNR and CDR2 as FQNEAQ (reference sequence). V lost 3 bases and J lost 0, with 15 bases in between. This CDR3 is 17 amino acids long. In DNA, the CDR3 is TGTGCCAGCAGCTTGGGGGCCAATCCTGCCTCTGGAAACACCATATATTTT. This codes for CASSLGANPASGNTIYF.

The sample holds a few counts of this clonotype. The chain couples TRBV20-1 to TRBJ1-3; no clear D gene. The germline V and J ends were trimmed by 0 bases and 1 base, with 10 bases remaining between them. Per the germline V gene, CDR1 is DFQATT and CDR2 is SNEGSKA (reference sequence). CDR3 size: 15 residues. The CDR3 DNA follows: TGCAGTGCTAGAGATGGTGGAGGGTCTGGAAACACCATATATTTT. Encoded protein: CSARDGGGSGNTIYF.

This chain links TRBV6-6 with TRBJ2-3, with D uncertain. Trimming pared 4 bases from V and 2 bases from J, leaving 13 bases between. CDR1 and CDR2 (germline): MNHNY, SVGAGI (reference sequence). The CDR3 covers 15 residues. DNA of the CDR3: TGTGCCAGCAGTTCCCAAATCACCGTCACAGATACGCAGTATTTT. Translation: CASSSQITVTDTQYF.

This clonotype has just a few counts. J is TRBJ1-1 and V is TRBV10-3; a possible D gene is TRBD1 (6 bases). V was cut by 2 bases and J by 3 bases, with 16 bases left in between. The CDR3 contains 16 residues. From germline, CDR1 is ENHRY and CDR2 SYGVKD. Written as DNA, the CDR3 is TGTGCCATCAGTGAGCTACAGGGACGGCCCGACACTGAAGCTTTCTTT. It is translated as CAISELQGRPDTEAFF.

The sample holds a few counts of this clonotype. The J gene is TRBJ2-6, the V gene TRBV6-1, with D possibly matching TRBD1 (6 bases). The CDR3 runs 14 residues. Per the germline V gene, CDR1 is MNHNS and CDR2 is SASEGT. The V end was cut by 8 bases, the J end by 2 bases, with 10 bases between. The chain's CDR3 is CASHRVAGANVLTF. The CDR3 bases are TGTGCCAGCCACAGGGTCGCTGGGGCCAACGTCCTGACTTTC.

This clonotype has a count of ten or more. This sequence joins TRBV30 and TRBJ1-6; 7 bases fit TRBD1. The germline gives CDR1 GTSNPN, CDR2 SVGIG (reference sequence). J was trimmed by 9 bases and V by 4 bases; bases with no gene match: 9. CDR3 length equals 14 residues. Here the CDR3 DNA reads TGTGCCTGGATCCAACAGGGGCATGGTTCACCCCTCCACTTT. Protein sequence: CAWIQQGHGSPLHF.

The sample holds many counts of this clonotype. The J gene is TRBJ2-3, the V gene TRBV6-5, with 11 bases matching TRBD2. Germline-derived CDR1 and CDR2 are MNHEY and SVGAGI. This CDR3 comprises 17 residues. V trimming: 5 bases; J trimming: 3 bases; junction bases outside the gene matches: 10. The CDR3: CASSTTSGVGWTDTQYF. DNA for the CDR3: TGTGCCAGCAGTACGACTAGCGGGGTAGGGTGGACAGATACGCAGTATTTT.

This clonotype has a count of ten or more. The V gene is TRBV11-2, the J gene TRBJ2-1, with 7 bases that match TRBD2. The CDR3 consists of 15 residues. The germline V gene has CDR1 SGHAT and CDR2 FQNNGV. Trimming removed 4 bases from V and 2 bases from J; junction bases left unmatched: 5. The CDR3 nucleotides read TGTGCCAGCAGCTCGGCGGGGGACCCCTACAATGAGCAGTTCTTC. Protein: CASSSAGDPYNEQFF.

V usage is TRBV12-2 and J usage is TRBJ1-5. TRBV12-2 is a pseudogene locus. This CDR3 comprises 10 residues. This CDR3 reads CAGPDQPQHF. CDR3 bases: TGTGCAGGACCCGATCAGCCCCAGCATTTT.

This clonotype has just a few counts. This rearrangement joins TRBV7-9 to TRBJ1-5; no definite D call. With 1 base removed from V and 3 bases from J, the gap between germline ends came to 7 bases. This CDR3 spans 14 amino acids. Germline CDR1 SEHNR, CDR2 FQNEAQ (reference sequence). This chain's CDR3 is CASSLGQYNQPQHF. DNA for the CDR3: TGTGCCAGCAGCTTAGGGCAGTACAATCAGCCCCAGCATTTT.